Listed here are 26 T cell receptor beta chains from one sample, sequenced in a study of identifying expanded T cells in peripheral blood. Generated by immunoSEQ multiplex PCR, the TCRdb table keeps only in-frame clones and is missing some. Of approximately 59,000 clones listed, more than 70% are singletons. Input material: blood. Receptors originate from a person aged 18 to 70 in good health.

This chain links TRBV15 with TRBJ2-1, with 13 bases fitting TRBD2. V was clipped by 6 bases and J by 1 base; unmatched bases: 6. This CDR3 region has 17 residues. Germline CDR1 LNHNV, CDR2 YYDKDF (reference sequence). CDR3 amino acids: CATRGTSGKVSYNEQFF. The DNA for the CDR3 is TGTGCCACCAGAGGGACTAGCGGGAAGGTATCCTACAATGAGCAGTTCTTC.

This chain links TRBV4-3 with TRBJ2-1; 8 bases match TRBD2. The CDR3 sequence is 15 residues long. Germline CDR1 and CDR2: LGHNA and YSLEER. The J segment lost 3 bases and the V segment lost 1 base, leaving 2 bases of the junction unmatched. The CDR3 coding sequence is TGCGCCAGCAGCCAAGCACTAGCGGACTACAATGAGCAGTTCTTC. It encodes CASSQALADYNEQFF.

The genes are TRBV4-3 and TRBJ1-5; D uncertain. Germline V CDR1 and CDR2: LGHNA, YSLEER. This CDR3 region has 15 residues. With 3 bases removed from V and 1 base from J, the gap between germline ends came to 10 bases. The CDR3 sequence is CASSQTLGSNQPQHF. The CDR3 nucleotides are TGCGCCAGCAGCCAGACGTTAGGGAGCAATCAGCCCCAGCATTTT.

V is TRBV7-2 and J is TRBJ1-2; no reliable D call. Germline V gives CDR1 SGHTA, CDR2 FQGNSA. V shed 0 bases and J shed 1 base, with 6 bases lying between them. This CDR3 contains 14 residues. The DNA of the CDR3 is TGTGCCAGCAGCTTAGCACGGAATAACTATGGCTACACCTTC. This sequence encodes CASSLARNNYGYTF.

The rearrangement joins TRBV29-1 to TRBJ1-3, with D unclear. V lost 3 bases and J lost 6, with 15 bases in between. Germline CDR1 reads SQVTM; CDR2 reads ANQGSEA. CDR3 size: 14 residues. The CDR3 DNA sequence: TGCAGCGTTGAGTTGGTAGGCACGCAAAACACCATATATTTT. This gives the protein CSVELVGTQNTIYF. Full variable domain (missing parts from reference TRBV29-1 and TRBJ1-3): SAVISQKPSRDICQRGTSLTIQCQVDSQVTMMFWYRQQPGQSLTLIATANQGSEATYESGFVIDKFPISRPNLTFSTLTVSNMSPEDSSIYLCSVELVGTQNTIYFGEGSWLTVV.

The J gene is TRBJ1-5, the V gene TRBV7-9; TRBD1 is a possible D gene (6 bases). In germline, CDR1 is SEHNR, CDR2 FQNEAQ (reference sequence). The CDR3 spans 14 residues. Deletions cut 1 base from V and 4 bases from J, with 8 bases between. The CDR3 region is CASSLGGANQPQHF. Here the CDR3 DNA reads TGTGCCAGCAGCTTAGGGGGGGCAAATCAGCCCCAGCATTTT.

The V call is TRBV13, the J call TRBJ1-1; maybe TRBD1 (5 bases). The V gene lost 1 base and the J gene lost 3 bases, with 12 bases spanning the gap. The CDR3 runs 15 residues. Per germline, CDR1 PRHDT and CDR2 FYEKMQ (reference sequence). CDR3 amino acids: CASSLVRGLDTEAFF. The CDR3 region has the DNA TGTGCCAGCAGCTTAGTCCGGGGGTTGGACACTGAAGCTTTCTTT.

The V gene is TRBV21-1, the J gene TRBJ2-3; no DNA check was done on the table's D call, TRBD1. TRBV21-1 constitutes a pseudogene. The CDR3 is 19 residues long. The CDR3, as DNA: TGTGCCAGCAGCAAAGACAAGCCGGATGGGACAGGGTTAATAGATACGCAGTATTTT. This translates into CASSKDKPDGTGLIDTQYF.

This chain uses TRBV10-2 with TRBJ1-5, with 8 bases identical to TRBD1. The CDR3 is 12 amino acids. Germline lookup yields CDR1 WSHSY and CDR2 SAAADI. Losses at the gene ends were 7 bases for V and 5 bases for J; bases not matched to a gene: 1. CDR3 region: CASKTGDQPQHF. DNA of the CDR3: TGCGCCAGCAAGACAGGGGATCAGCCCCAGCATTTT.

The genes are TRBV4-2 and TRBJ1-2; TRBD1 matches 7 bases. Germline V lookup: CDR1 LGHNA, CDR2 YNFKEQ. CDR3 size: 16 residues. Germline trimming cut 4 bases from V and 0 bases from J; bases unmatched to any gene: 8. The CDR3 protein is CASSLFTGATNYGYTF. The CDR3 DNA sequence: TGTGCCAGCAGCCTGTTTACAGGGGCCACTAACTATGGCTACACCTTC.

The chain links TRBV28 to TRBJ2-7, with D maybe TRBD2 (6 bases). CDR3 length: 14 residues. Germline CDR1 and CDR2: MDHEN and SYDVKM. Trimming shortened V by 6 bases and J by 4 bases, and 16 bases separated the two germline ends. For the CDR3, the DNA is TGTGCCAGCAGGGGAGGAGGGACTTCTTACGAGCAGTACTTC. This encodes CASRGGGTSYEQYF. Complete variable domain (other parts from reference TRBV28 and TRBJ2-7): DVKVTQSSRYLVKRTGEKVFLECVQDMDHENMFWYRQDPGLGLRLIYFSYDVKMKEKGDIPEGYSVSREKKERFSLILESASTNQTSMYLCASRGGGTSYEQYFGPGTRLTVT.

The CDR3 protein is CASSLVRGALATQNTEAFF. The CDR3 bases are TGTGCCAGCAGCTTAGTCCGGGGGGCTTTAGCGACCCAGAACACTGAAGCTTTCTTT. The rearrangement links TRBV7-9 to TRBJ1-1, with a possible D match to TRBD1 (6 bases). This CDR3 contains 19 residues. V was clipped by 1 base and J by 1 base, with 22 bases between them. CDR1 and CDR2 (germline): SEHNR, FQNEAQ (reference sequence).

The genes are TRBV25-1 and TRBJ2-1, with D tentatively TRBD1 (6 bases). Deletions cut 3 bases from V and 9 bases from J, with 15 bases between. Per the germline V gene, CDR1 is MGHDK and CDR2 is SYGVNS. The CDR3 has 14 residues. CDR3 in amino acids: CASSDQSQGTEQFF. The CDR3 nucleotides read TGTGCCAGCAGTGACCAATCACAGGGAACTGAGCAGTTCTTC.

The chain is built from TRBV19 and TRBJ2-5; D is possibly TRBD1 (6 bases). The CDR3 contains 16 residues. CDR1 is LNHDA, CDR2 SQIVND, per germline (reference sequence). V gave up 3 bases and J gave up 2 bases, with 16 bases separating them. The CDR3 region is CASSISSDSRQETQYF. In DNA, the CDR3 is TGTGCCAGTAGTATTTCCTCGGACAGCCGGCAAGAGACCCAGTACTTC.

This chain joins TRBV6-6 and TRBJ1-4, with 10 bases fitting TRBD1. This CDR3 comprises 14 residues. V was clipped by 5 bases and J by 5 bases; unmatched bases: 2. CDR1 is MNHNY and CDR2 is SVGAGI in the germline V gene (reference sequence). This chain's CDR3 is CASSRDRGNEKLFF. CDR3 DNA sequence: TGTGCCAGCAGTCGGGACAGGGGAAATGAAAAACTGTTTTTT.

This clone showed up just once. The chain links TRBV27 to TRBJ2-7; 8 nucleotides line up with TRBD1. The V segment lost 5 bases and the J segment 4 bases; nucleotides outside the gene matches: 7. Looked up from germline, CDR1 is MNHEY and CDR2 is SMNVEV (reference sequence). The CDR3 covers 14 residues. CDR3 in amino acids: CASSPSNRGYEQYF. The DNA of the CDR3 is TGTGCCAGCAGTCCGTCGAACAGGGGGTACGAGCAGTACTTC.

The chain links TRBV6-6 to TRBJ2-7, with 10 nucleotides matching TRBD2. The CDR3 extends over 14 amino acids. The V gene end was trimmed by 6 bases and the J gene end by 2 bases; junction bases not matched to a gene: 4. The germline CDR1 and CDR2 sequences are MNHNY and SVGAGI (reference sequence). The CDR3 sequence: CASRGGLAAYEQYF. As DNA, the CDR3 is TGTGCCAGCAGGGGAGGACTAGCGGCCTACGAGCAGTACTTC.

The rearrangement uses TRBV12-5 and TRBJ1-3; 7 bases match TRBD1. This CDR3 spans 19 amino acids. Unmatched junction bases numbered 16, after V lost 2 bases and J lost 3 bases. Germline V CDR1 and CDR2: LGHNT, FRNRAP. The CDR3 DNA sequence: TGTGCTAGTGGTTTGCGGAGCCTGGGACAGAAAGGATTTGGAAACACCATATATTTT. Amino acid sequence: CASGLRSLGQKGFGNTIYF.

The CDR3 loop is CATSRGSSYEQYF. The CDR3, as DNA: TGTGCCACCAGCAGAGGCAGCAGCTACGAGCAGTACTTC. The V and J genes are TRBV15 and TRBJ2-7; no reliable D call. Germline CDR1 reads LNHNV; CDR2 reads YYDKDF (reference sequence). This CDR3 is 13 amino acids long. The V and J ends lost 1 base and 3 bases respectively, with 7 bases between them.

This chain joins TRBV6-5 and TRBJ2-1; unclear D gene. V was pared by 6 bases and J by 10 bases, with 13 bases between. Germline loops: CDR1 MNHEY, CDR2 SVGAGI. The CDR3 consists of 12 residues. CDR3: CASRSDRREQFF. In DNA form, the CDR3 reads TGTGCCAGCAGATCCGACCGTAGAGAGCAGTTCTTC.

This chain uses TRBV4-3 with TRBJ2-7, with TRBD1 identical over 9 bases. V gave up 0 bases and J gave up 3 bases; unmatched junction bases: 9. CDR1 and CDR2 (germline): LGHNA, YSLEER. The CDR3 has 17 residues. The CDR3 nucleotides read TGCGCCAGCAGCCAAGATCTGGGGGACAGGGTATTCTACGAGCAGTACTTC. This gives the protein CASSQDLGDRVFYEQYF.

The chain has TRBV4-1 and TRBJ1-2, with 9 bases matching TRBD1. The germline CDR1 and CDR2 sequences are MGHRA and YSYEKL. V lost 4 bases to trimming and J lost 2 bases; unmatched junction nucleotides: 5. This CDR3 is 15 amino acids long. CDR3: CASSRGTGLNYGYTF. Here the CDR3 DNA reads TGCGCCAGCAGCCGTGGGACAGGGCTGAACTATGGCTACACCTTC.

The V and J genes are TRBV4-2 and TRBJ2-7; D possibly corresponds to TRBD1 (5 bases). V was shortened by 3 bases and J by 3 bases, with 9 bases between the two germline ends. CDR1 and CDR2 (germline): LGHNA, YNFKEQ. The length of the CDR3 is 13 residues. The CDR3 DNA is TGTGCCAGCAGCCAGGTACAGGACTACGAGCAGTACTTC. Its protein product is CASSQVQDYEQYF.

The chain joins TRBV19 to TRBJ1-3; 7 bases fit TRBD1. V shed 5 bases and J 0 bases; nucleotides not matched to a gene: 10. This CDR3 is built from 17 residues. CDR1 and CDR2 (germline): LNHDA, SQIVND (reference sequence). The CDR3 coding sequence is TGTGCCAGTAGTCCGCGACAGGGTAGAAGCTCTGGAAACACCATATATTTT. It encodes CASSPRQGRSSGNTIYF.

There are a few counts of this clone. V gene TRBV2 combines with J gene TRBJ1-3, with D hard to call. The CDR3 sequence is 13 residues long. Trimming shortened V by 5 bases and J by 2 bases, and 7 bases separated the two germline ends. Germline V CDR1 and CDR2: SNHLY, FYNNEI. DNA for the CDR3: TGTGCCAGCAGTCGTACAGCTGGAAACACCATATATTTT. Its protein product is CASSRTAGNTIYF.

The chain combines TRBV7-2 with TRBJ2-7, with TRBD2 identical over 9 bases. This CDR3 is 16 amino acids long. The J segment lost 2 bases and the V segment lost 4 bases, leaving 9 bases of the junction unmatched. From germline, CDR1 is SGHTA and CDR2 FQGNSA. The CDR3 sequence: CASSSSIPSGAYEQYF. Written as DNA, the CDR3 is TGTGCCAGCAGCTCTAGTATACCTAGCGGGGCCTACGAGCAGTACTTC.